This T cell receptor beta chain was captured by sequencing in a study of long-term antiretroviral therapy in people with HIV. Running of the v3.0 immunoSEQ assay took place at survey level. Profiled with immunoSEQ multiplex PCR; TCRdb holds only in-frame clones, not every one. Here the sample spans about 30,000 clones, about 95% being singletons. The CDR3 loop spans 14 amino acids. From germline, CDR1 is SGHRS and CDR2 YFSETQ. Trimming removed 0 bases from V and 8 bases from J; junction bases left unmatched: 1. This receptor was taken from a man aged 45 to 65 with HIV. Material: unsorted PBMCs, obtained 5.3 years after starting antiretroviral therapy. The rearrangement links TRBV5-1 to TRBJ1-3, with TRBD1 identical over 11 bases. CDR3 sequence: CASSLVGQGDTIYF. DNA of the CDR3: TGCGCCAGCAGCTTGGTGGGACAGGGGGACACCATATATTTT.